The 10 T cell receptor beta chains presented below share a single source sample, sequenced in a study of blood T cells in healthy people across ages. Together with a sample-barcoded 5' primer, a J-beta primer mix was included in a second PCR lasting roughly 6 to 12 cycles. TCRdb independently ran MiXCR on the 5' RACE reads; one entry per CDR3 protein. The data hold some 1,800,000 distinct CDR3 sequences, with roughly two fifths observed a single time. The sequenced material came from blood. The receptors were sampled from a human donor in good health.

The chain uses TRBV4-3 and TRBJ2-7; 7 positions agree with TRBD1. Germline trimming cut 3 bases from V and 3 bases from J; bases unmatched to any gene: 5. CDR1 is LGHNA and CDR2 is YSLEER in the germline V gene. The CDR3 covers 14 residues. The chain's CDR3 is CASSHGDRDYEQYF. The CDR3 DNA reads as TGCGCCAGCAGCCACGGCGACAGGGACTACGAGCAGTACTTC.

This clonotype was seen at least ten times. This rearrangement joins TRBV7-9 to TRBJ1-1, with D perhaps TRBD1 (5 bases). The CDR3 loop spans 16 amino acids. Germline CDR1 and CDR2: SEHNR and FQNEAQ (reference sequence). Between the trimmed V and J ends, which lost 0 bases and 0 bases, there was a span of 11 bases. The CDR3: CASSLAGVPVNTEAFF. CDR3 DNA: TGTGCCAGCAGCTTAGCGGGGGTGCCGGTGAACACTGAAGCTTTCTTT. Complete variable domain (other parts from reference TRBV7-9 and TRBJ1-1): DTGVSQNPRHKITKRGQNVTFRCDPISEHNRLYWYRQTLGQGPEFLTYFQNEAQLEKSRLLSDRFSAERPKGSFSTLEIQRTEQGDSAMYLCASSLAGVPVNTEAFFGQGTRLTVV.

The chain carries TRBV5-4 and TRBJ1-2; D is uncertain. This CDR3 region has 16 residues. Germline V gene sequence: CDR1 SGHNT, CDR2 YYREEE (reference sequence). V lost 0 bases, J lost 1 base, and 13 bases lay in between. CDR3 bases: TGTGCCAGCAGCTTGGGAGGTGAAGTTCTTAACTATGGCTACACCTTC. Translating gives CASSLGGEVLNYGYTF.

V gene TRBV12-3 or TRBV12-4 combines with J gene TRBJ2-1; D uncertain. Deletions cut 7 bases from V and 0 bases from J, with 13 bases between. There are 15 residues in the CDR3. The CDR3 DNA sequence: TGTGCCAGCACCCTCGACTTAATCTCCTACAATGAGCAGTTCTTC. Its translation: CASTLDLISYNEQFF.

There are a few counts of this clonotype. This chain links TRBV12-3 or TRBV12-4 with TRBJ1-5; D is ambiguous. Trimming pared 5 bases from V and 2 bases from J, leaving 16 bases between. The CDR3 runs to 16 residues. The CDR3 protein is CASSPSWGFGNQPQHF. CDR3 DNA: TGTGCCAGCAGTCCATCTTGGGGTTTCGGCAATCAGCCCCAGCATTTT.

This clonotype was observed once. The chain joins TRBV6-2 or TRBV6-3 to TRBJ1-3; perhaps TRBD1 as D (5 bases). There are 15 residues in the CDR3. V shed 2 bases and J shed 3 bases, with 11 bases lying between them. Per germline, CDR1 MNHEY and CDR2 SVGEGT. The CDR3 sequence: CASSYLGRDGNTIYF. The CDR3 DNA reads TGTGCCAGCAGTTACCTGGGGCGCGATGGAAACACCATATATTTT.

This clonotype was recorded only once. The rearrangement links TRBV6-1 to TRBJ1-1; D remains ambiguous. Germline loops: CDR1 MNHNS, CDR2 SASEGT. CDR3 length: 15 amino acids. The V end lost 2 bases, the J end lost 1 base, and 11 bases lay between the germline ends. The CDR3 loop is CASSESRGWNTEAFF. The CDR3 DNA is TGTGCCAGCAGTGAATCCCGGGGTTGGAACACTGAAGCTTTCTTT.

The genes are TRBV29-1 and TRBJ1-2; TRBD1 is a possible D gene (6 bases). The CDR3 is made up of 12 amino acids. The V end was cut by 3 bases, the J end by 7 bases, with 12 bases between. Germline CDR1 and CDR2: SQVTM and ANQGSEA. The CDR3 protein is CSVDLKGGGYTF. CDR3 DNA: TGCAGCGTTGACCTGAAGGGGGGTGGCTACACCTTC.

The chain uses TRBV5-5 and TRBJ2-7; 8 bases fit TRBD1. CDR1 and CDR2 from the germline V gene are SGHKS and YYEKEE (reference sequence). The CDR3 spans 19 residues. After removal of 4 bases from V and 2 bases from J, the junction contained 20 bases not matched to a gene. The CDR3 here is CASSGLRTGRNFNPYEQYF. The CDR3 region has the DNA TGTGCCAGCAGCGGCTTGCGGACAGGGAGAAATTTTAACCCCTACGAGCAGTACTTC. Looking up the rest from reference TRBV5-5 and TRBJ2-7 gives the full variable domain: DAGVTQSPTHLIKTRGQQVTLRCSPISGHKSVSWYQQVLGQGPQFIFQYYEKEERGRGNFPDRFSARQFPNYSSELNVNALLLGDSALYLCASSGLRTGRNFNPYEQYFGPGTRLTVT.

This clonotype was seen a few times. J is TRBJ2-7 and V is TRBV12-5, with 7 positions matching TRBD1. The CDR3 covers 12 residues. With 7 bases clipped from V and 3 bases from J, the junction kept 3 bases outside the gene matches. Germline V gene lookup returns CDR1 LGHNT and CDR2 FRNRAP. DNA of the CDR3: TGTGCTAGTGTAAGGGACAGCTACGAGCAGTACTTC. Protein product: CASVRDSYEQYF.